These T cell receptor beta chains were read from a single sample in a study of T cells in Graves' hyperthyroidism and ophthalmopathy. TCRdb used MiXCR to reprocess the multiplex PCR reads, holding one entry per CDR3 protein. The sample contains about 760,000 distinct CDR3 sequences, over 35% of which appear only once. Sequencing was done on a sample of blood. The receptors here all came from a woman between 40 and 55 years old with Graves' hyperthyroidism. CDR3s include the opening cysteine and the closing phenylalanine or tryptophan. The order of the fields is D gene, J gene, V gene, clone size, CDR3 DNA, CDR3 protein. D genes are given only for firm matches. A row's size may be missing; if present it is once, few, many or a size class.

d_gene: -; j_gene: TRBJ2-5; v_gene: TRBV2; abundance: many; CDR3nt: TGTGCCAGCAGCCCCACTAGCCTACCATCGGAGACCCAGTACTTC; CDR3aa: CASSPTSLPSETQYF
d_gene: -; j_gene: TRBJ1-1; v_gene: TRBV6-1; abundance: -; CDR3nt: TGTGCCAGCCGGCGGTATGAAGCTTTCTTT; CDR3aa: CASRRYEAFF
d_gene: -; j_gene: TRBJ2-7; v_gene: TRBV7-2; abundance: few; CDR3nt: TGTGCCAGCAGCTTACTCGCGGCAGGCCCCGAGCAGTACTTC; CDR3aa: CASSLLAAGPEQYF
d_gene: -; j_gene: TRBJ1-6; v_gene: TRBV12-3/TRBV12-4; abundance: -; CDR3nt: TGTGCCAGCAGAGACGGGATCAGGGATTCACCCCTCCACTTT; CDR3aa: CASRDGIRDSPLHF
d_gene: -; j_gene: TRBJ2-7; v_gene: TRBV2; abundance: -; CDR3nt: TGTGCCAGCAGTTTAAAGGATTTGACAGAGCGGTACTTC; CDR3aa: CASSLKDLTERYF
d_gene: -; j_gene: TRBJ1-6; v_gene: TRBV24-1; abundance: many; CDR3nt: TGTGCCACCAGCCGGGGGACGGTAAATTCACCCCTCCACTTT; CDR3aa: CATSRGTVNSPLHF
d_gene: -; j_gene: TRBJ1-2; v_gene: TRBV6-1; abundance: -; CDR3nt: TGTGCCAGCGAGAGACAGGAGGCCTATGGCTACACCTTC; CDR3aa: CASERQEAYGYTF
d_gene: TRBD1; j_gene: TRBJ1-5; v_gene: TRBV19; abundance: -; CDR3nt: TGTGCCATTGGACAGGCTCAGCCCCAGCATTTT; CDR3aa: CAIGQAQPQHF
d_gene: -; j_gene: TRBJ1-2; v_gene: TRBV19; abundance: -; CDR3nt: TGTGCCAGTAGTATAGTCGGGGCGAACGGCTACACCTTC; CDR3aa: CASSIVGANGYTF
d_gene: -; j_gene: TRBJ1-1; v_gene: TRBV9; abundance: -; CDR3nt: TGTGCCAGCAGCGTAGCCGGGGGCGCCCAGGGGAACACTGAAGCTTTCTTT; CDR3aa: CASSVAGGAQGNTEAFF
d_gene: -; j_gene: TRBJ1-2; v_gene: TRBV11-2; abundance: -; CDR3nt: TGTGCCAGCAGCTTGGGCAGGGACCATACGGGCTACACCTTC; CDR3aa: CASSLGRDHTGYTF
d_gene: TRBD1; j_gene: TRBJ1-1; v_gene: TRBV29-1; abundance: many; CDR3nt: TGCAGCGTTGAAACCCGGACAGGGGTGACTGAAGCTTTCTTT; CDR3aa: CSVETRTGVTEAFF
d_gene: -; j_gene: TRBJ1-1; v_gene: TRBV7-9; abundance: -; CDR3nt: TGTGCCAGCAGCTTGGCTCCGGGGACGGGGGCTGAAGCTTTCTTT; CDR3aa: CASSLAPGTGAEAFF
d_gene: -; j_gene: TRBJ1-2; v_gene: TRBV7-6; abundance: -; CDR3nt: TGTGCCAGCAGCTTAACTGCGGGAGCAGGCTACACCTTC; CDR3aa: CASSLTAGAGYTF
d_gene: -; j_gene: TRBJ2-7; v_gene: TRBV6-6; abundance: -; CDR3nt: TGTGCCAGCAGTTACTCGGCAGGGATCGACGAGCAGTACTTC; CDR3aa: CASSYSAGIDEQYF
d_gene: -; j_gene: TRBJ2-7; v_gene: TRBV6-5; abundance: few; CDR3nt: TGTGCCAGCAGTCTCGACAGGGAGGGGAACTACGAGCAGTACTTC; CDR3aa: CASSLDREGNYEQYF
d_gene: TRBD1; j_gene: TRBJ1-1; v_gene: TRBV7-9; abundance: -; CDR3nt: TGTGCCAGCAGCCGGTATGGGACAGGGTCGACTGAAGCTTTCTTT; CDR3aa: CASSRYGTGSTEAFF
d_gene: TRBD1; j_gene: TRBJ1-2; v_gene: TRBV19; abundance: once; CDR3nt: TGTGCCAGTAGTATACAGGGGGCCAGTGGCTACACCTTC; CDR3aa: CASSIQGASGYTF
d_gene: -; j_gene: TRBJ2-5; v_gene: TRBV20-1; abundance: few; CDR3nt: TGCAGTGCTATCAGACAAGAGACCCAGTACTTC; CDR3aa: CSAIRQETQYF
d_gene: TRBD1; j_gene: TRBJ1-5; v_gene: TRBV7-2; abundance: few; CDR3nt: TGTGCCAGCAGCTTGCTGGACAGGGTCAATCAGCCCCAGCATTTT; CDR3aa: CASSLLDRVNQPQHF
d_gene: TRBD1; j_gene: TRBJ2-7; v_gene: TRBV19; abundance: -; CDR3nt: TGTGCCAGTAGTAACCGACAGGGAGAATCCTACGAGCAGTACTTC; CDR3aa: CASSNRQGESYEQYF
d_gene: -; j_gene: TRBJ1-1; v_gene: TRBV7-2; abundance: -; CDR3nt: TGTGCCAGCAGCCCAGTAGGGGGGAAAGCTTTCTTT; CDR3aa: CASSPVGGKAFF
d_gene: -; j_gene: TRBJ2-3; v_gene: TRBV10-3; abundance: -; CDR3nt: TGTGCCATCCGGGCCGTGAGCGGTGCCTTCACAGATACGCAGTATTTT; CDR3aa: CAIRAVSGAFTDTQYF
d_gene: TRBD1; j_gene: TRBJ1-2; v_gene: TRBV29-1; abundance: -; CDR3nt: TGCAGCTTAGGGCAGGGGGACGGCTATGGCTACACCTTC; CDR3aa: CSLGQGDGYGYTF
d_gene: TRBD1; j_gene: TRBJ2-7; v_gene: TRBV19; abundance: -; CDR3nt: TGTGCCAGTAGTCTCTCCGGGACAGGAGACTCCTACGAGCAGTACTTC; CDR3aa: CASSLSGTGDSYEQYF
d_gene: -; j_gene: TRBJ1-4; v_gene: TRBV19; abundance: many; CDR3nt: TGTGCCAGTAGTATCGCCCCAGGGAACGTTGGTGAAAAACTGTTTTTT; CDR3aa: CASSIAPGNVGEKLFF
d_gene: TRBD1; j_gene: TRBJ1-1; v_gene: TRBV10-3; abundance: once; CDR3nt: TGTGCCAGCATGGCGGGACAGGGCAGGCGGAACTCCCTCCGGACTGAAGCTTTCTTT; CDR3aa: CASMAGQGRRNSLRTEAFF
d_gene: -; j_gene: TRBJ1-1; v_gene: TRBV7-2; abundance: many; CDR3nt: TGTGCCAGCAGCTTCGCGGGACTCCCTGAAGTTTTCTTT; CDR3aa: CASSFAGLPEVFF
d_gene: -; j_gene: TRBJ1-5; v_gene: TRBV12-3/TRBV12-4; abundance: -; CDR3nt: TGTGCCAGCAGTCCCCGTCCCAGGATGGATCAGCCCCAGCATTTT; CDR3aa: CASSPRPRMDQPQHF
d_gene: TRBD1; j_gene: TRBJ1-1; v_gene: TRBV5-1; abundance: many; CDR3nt: TGCGCCAGCAGCGGGGGACAGGGGCACACTGAAGCTTTCTTT; CDR3aa: CASSGGQGHTEAFF
d_gene: TRBD1; j_gene: TRBJ1-4; v_gene: TRBV4-3; abundance: -; CDR3nt: TGCGCCAGCAGCCAAGATCTCCCCCGGCCCCAGGGGGATGAAAAACTGTTTTTT; CDR3aa: CASSQDLPRPQGDEKLFF
d_gene: -; j_gene: TRBJ2-3; v_gene: TRBV15; abundance: -; CDR3nt: TGTGCCACCAGCCCTATGGGTGATACGCAGTATTTT; CDR3aa: CATSPMGDTQYF
d_gene: -; j_gene: TRBJ1-2; v_gene: TRBV9; abundance: -; CDR3nt: TGTGCCAGCAGCGTAGAAACAGAGACCTATGGCTACACCTTC; CDR3aa: CASSVETETYGYTF
d_gene: -; j_gene: TRBJ2-2; v_gene: TRBV7-9; abundance: few; CDR3nt: TGTGCCAGCAGCTGGCAGGGCATTAACACCGGGGAGCTGTTTTTT; CDR3aa: CASSWQGINTGELFF
d_gene: -; j_gene: TRBJ1-1; v_gene: TRBV2; abundance: many; CDR3nt: TGTGCCAGCAGTGATGAAGCCGCTGAAGCTTTCTTT; CDR3aa: CASSDEAAEAFF
d_gene: -; j_gene: TRBJ1-1; v_gene: TRBV10-2; abundance: once; CDR3nt: TGCGCCAGCAGGCTAAGGGACACTGAAGCTTTCTTT; CDR3aa: CASRLRDTEAFF
d_gene: -; j_gene: TRBJ1-1; v_gene: TRBV10-3; abundance: -; CDR3nt: TGTGCCAGCAGTTCCCGTCTGAGGAACACTGAAGCTTTCTTT; CDR3aa: CASSSRLRNTEAFF
d_gene: -; j_gene: TRBJ1-5; v_gene: TRBV29-1; abundance: -; CDR3nt: TGCAGCGTTGGCAGGGGTCAGCCCCAGCATTTT; CDR3aa: CSVGRGQPQHF
d_gene: -; j_gene: TRBJ1-2; v_gene: TRBV20-1; abundance: -; CDR3nt: TGCAGTGCCGGGACGAGGGGCTACGGTGGCTACACCTTC; CDR3aa: CSAGTRGYGGYTF
d_gene: -; j_gene: TRBJ1-6; v_gene: TRBV12-3/TRBV12-4; abundance: -; CDR3nt: TGTGCCAGCAGTTTAGGGGGTGGAGTAGGCTCACCCCTCCACTTT; CDR3aa: CASSLGGGVGSPLHF
d_gene: -; j_gene: TRBJ2-7; v_gene: TRBV6-2/TRBV6-3; abundance: few; CDR3nt: TGTGCCTGTCGGGACCCTGAGGACGAGCAGTACTTC; CDR3aa: CACRDPEDEQYF
d_gene: -; j_gene: TRBJ2-2; v_gene: TRBV6-1; abundance: -; CDR3nt: TGTGCCAGCAGTAATAGAGGGTACGCCGGGGAGCTGTTTTTT; CDR3aa: CASSNRGYAGELFF
d_gene: -; j_gene: TRBJ2-4; v_gene: TRBV2; abundance: few; CDR3nt: TGTGCCAGCAGTGTAGATCGAAACATTCAGTACTTC; CDR3aa: CASSVDRNIQYF
d_gene: -; j_gene: TRBJ2-5; v_gene: TRBV7-9; abundance: -; CDR3nt: TGTGCCAGCAGCTTAATGGGTATCAGAGAGACCCAGTACTTC; CDR3aa: CASSLMGIRETQYF
d_gene: TRBD1; j_gene: TRBJ1-6; v_gene: TRBV12-3/TRBV12-4; abundance: many; CDR3nt: TGTGCCAGCAGTTCTGGGACAGGGGGCATTTCACCCCTCCACTTT; CDR3aa: CASSSGTGGISPLHF
d_gene: -; j_gene: TRBJ1-1; v_gene: TRBV29-1; abundance: -; CDR3nt: TGCAGCGCACCGAACAGCCTCGGGCACACTGAAGCTTTCTTT; CDR3aa: CSAPNSLGHTEAFF
d_gene: TRBD1; j_gene: TRBJ2-5; v_gene: TRBV29-1; abundance: many; CDR3nt: TGCAGCGTCCTTGGGACAGGGCTGGAGACCCAGTACTTC; CDR3aa: CSVLGTGLETQYF
d_gene: -; j_gene: TRBJ1-5; v_gene: TRBV5-8; abundance: many; CDR3nt: TGTGCCAGCAGCGCGTGGACGGACAATCAGCCCCAGCATTTT; CDR3aa: CASSAWTDNQPQHF
d_gene: -; j_gene: TRBJ1-6; v_gene: TRBV10-3; abundance: many; CDR3nt: TGTGCCATCAGTGACGAGGGTTCACCCCTCCACTTT; CDR3aa: CAISDEGSPLHF
d_gene: -; j_gene: TRBJ2-5; v_gene: TRBV7-2; abundance: many; CDR3nt: TGTGCCAGCAGCTTCCGCCTTCCCGGGGAGACCCAGTACTTC; CDR3aa: CASSFRLPGETQYF
d_gene: -; j_gene: TRBJ1-2; v_gene: TRBV20-1; abundance: many; CDR3nt: TGCAGTGCTAGAGGTGACGCCGTGTGGGGCTACACCTTC; CDR3aa: CSARGDAVWGYTF
d_gene: TRBD1; j_gene: TRBJ1-1; v_gene: TRBV6-5; abundance: few; CDR3nt: TGTGCCAGCAACCTCAGGGGGTGGGACACTGAAGCTTTCTTT; CDR3aa: CASNLRGWDTEAFF
d_gene: TRBD1; j_gene: TRBJ2-7; v_gene: TRBV20-1; abundance: -; CDR3nt: TGCAGTGCTCAGGGCAGGGGGATTTACGAGCAGTACTTC; CDR3aa: CSAQGRGIYEQYF